What follows are 15 T cell receptor beta chains derived from one specimen sequenced in a study of blood T cell repertoires in COVID-19. Profiling relied on immunoSEQ multiplex PCR, and the TCRdb table lists in-frame clones only, not all of them. Counted here are some 150,000 clones, 70% to 90% occurring once; the ten biggest clones make up 3%. Sequencing used peripheral blood. These TCRs come from a woman aged 40-49 years with active or convalescent COVID-19.

This rearrangement joins TRBV19 to TRBJ1-1; 7 bases are a match to TRBD1. V gave up 6 bases and J gave up 3 bases; unmatched junction bases: 4. The V gene's germline CDR1 is LNHDA and CDR2 SQIVND (reference sequence). The CDR3 totals 13 residues. CDR3 protein: CASSYQGDTEAFF. The CDR3 bases are TGTGCCAGTAGCTATCAGGGGGACACTGAAGCTTTCTTT.

The chain recombines TRBV6-1 with TRBJ1-2; D not certain. The CDR3 consists of 15 residues. The V end was cut by 1 base, the J end by 0 bases, with 9 bases between. Per the germline V gene, CDR1 is MNHNS and CDR2 is SASEGT. This chain's CDR3 is CASSEEDGANYGYTF. CDR3 sequence (DNA): TGTGCCAGCAGTGAAGAAGACGGAGCTAACTATGGCTACACCTTC.

This chain uses TRBV29-1 with TRBJ2-2, with TRBD2 matching 7 bases. Germline V gene sequence: CDR1 SQVTM, CDR2 ANQGSEA. The CDR3 consists of 15 residues. V was clipped by 7 bases and J by 5 bases; unmatched bases: 13. DNA for the CDR3: TGCAGCGCTTCCCCGTGGGGGGGGAGGACCGGGGAGCTGTTTTTT. Its translation is CSASPWGGRTGELFF.

The chain links TRBV4-2 to TRBJ1-1; D not certain. Looked up from germline, CDR1 is LGHNA and CDR2 is YNFKEQ. Trimming removed 1 base from V and 2 bases from J, with 8 bases in between. The CDR3 totals 14 residues. For the CDR3, the DNA is TGTGCCAGCAGCCAAGGGCGGAGTAACACTGAAGCTTTCTTT. This sequence encodes CASSQGRSNTEAFF.

The J gene is TRBJ1-1, the V gene TRBV28, with a possible D match to TRBD1 (5 bases). The CDR3 extends over 14 amino acids. Germline lookup yields CDR1 MDHEN and CDR2 SYDVKM. The V and J ends lost 5 bases and 4 bases respectively, with 14 bases between them. For the CDR3, the DNA is TGTGCCAGCAGTGCCTGGGGGGTTGGCACTGAAGCTTTCTTT. Protein: CASSAWGVGTEAFF. The variable domain in full, with the rest retrieved from reference TRBV28 and TRBJ1-1, is DVKVTQSSRYLVKRTGEKVFLECVQDMDHENMFWYRQDPGLGLRLIYFSYDVKMKEKGDIPEGYSVSREKKERFSLILESASTNQTSMYLCASSAWGVGTEAFFGQGTRLTVV.

The CDR3 loop is CASARAGHNSPLHF. CDR3 nucleotide sequence: TGTGCCAGTGCCAGAGCAGGCCATAATTCACCCCTCCACTTT. The V call is TRBV19, the J call TRBJ1-6; D is undetermined. Germline CDR1 is LNHDA and CDR2 is SQIVND (reference sequence). V lost 8 bases, J lost 5 bases, and 13 bases lay in between. The CDR3 runs 14 residues. Filled out from reference TRBV19 and TRBJ1-6, the complete variable domain reads DGGITQSPKYLFRKEGQNVTLSCEQNLNHDAMYWYRQDPGQGLRLIYYSQIVNDFQKGDIAEGYSVSREKKESFPLTVTSAQKNPTAFYLCASARAGHNSPLHFGNGTRLTVT.

The chain is built from TRBV19 and TRBJ2-1; 7 positions match TRBD2. With 3 bases clipped from V and 7 bases from J, the junction kept 9 bases outside the gene matches. The germline V gene encodes CDR1 LNHDA and CDR2 SQIVND (reference sequence). The CDR3 contains 15 residues. CDR3 nucleotides: TGTGCCAGTAGTATGGGGAGCGGGGCCATGAATGAGCAGTTCTTC. It codes for CASSMGSGAMNEQFF.

The rearrangement uses TRBV5-3 and TRBJ2-7, with a weak D call TRBD1 (5 bases). TRBV5-3 is noted as an ORF with a role that remains uncertain. This CDR3 contains 16 residues. Trimming pared 1 base from V and 5 bases from J, leaving 19 bases between. The CDR3 DNA is TGTGCCAGAAGCTTGCCGCAGGGTCGTGTCGGCAACGAGCAGTACTTC. Translated, it gives CARSLPQGRVGNEQYF.

Only one count was recorded for this clone. V and J are TRBV28 and TRBJ1-5; maybe TRBD1 (6 bases). CDR3 size: 17 residues. From germline, CDR1 is MDHEN and CDR2 SYDVKM. V was clipped by 3 bases and J by 10 bases, with 25 bases between them. CDR3 DNA: TGTGCCAGCAGTTTTGCCCGGGACGGTCTAGGGGGACATCCCCAGCATTTT. Protein: CASSFARDGLGGHPQHF. The entire variable domain, with the rest obtained from reference TRBV28 and TRBJ1-5, is as follows: DVKVTQSSRYLVKRTGEKVFLECVQDMDHENMFWYRQDPGLGLRLIYFSYDVKMKEKGDIPEGYSVSREKKERFSLILESASTNQTSMYLCASSFARDGLGGHPQHFGDGTRLSIL.

This sequence joins TRBV30 and TRBJ1-5, with D perhaps matching TRBD1 (5 bases). The CDR3 totals 17 residues. V shed 2 bases and J shed 0 bases, with 17 bases lying between them. Germline CDR1 reads GTSNPN; CDR2 reads SVGIG (reference sequence). The CDR3 DNA is TGTGCCTGGAGTTCCTCGTCGGGGGTCGATAGCAATCAGCCCCAGCATTTT. This gives the protein CAWSSSSGVDSNQPQHF.

The CDR3 bases are TGTGCCAGCCCCGAGAGGTTTGGCTATGGCTACACCTTC. It translates to CASPERFGYGYTF. The chain joins TRBV2 to TRBJ1-2; no clear D. V lost 8 bases and J 4 bases, leaving 14 bases between the germline ends. Germline V gene sequence: CDR1 SNHLY, CDR2 FYNNEI. The CDR3 is made up of 13 amino acids. The full variable domain, completed using reference TRBV2 and TRBJ1-2, is EPEVTQTPSHQVTQMGQEVILRCVPISNHLYFYWYRQILGQKVEFLVSFYNNEISEKSEIFDDQFSVERPDGSNFTLKIRSTKLEDSAMYFCASPERFGYGYTFGSGTRLTVV.

The V and J genes are TRBV4-2 and TRBJ1-5; 8 bases line up with TRBD1. Per germline, CDR1 LGHNA and CDR2 YNFKEQ. The length of the CDR3 is 17 residues. The ends lost 1 base at V and 3 bases at J; junction bases unmatched: 8. The CDR3 coding sequence is TGTGCCAGCAGCCAAGGTCTCATGACAGGGGACAATCAGCCCCAGCATTTT. Amino acids: CASSQGLMTGDNQPQHF.

The V gene is TRBV10-3, the J gene TRBJ2-1; 10 bases fit TRBD2. Germline V CDR1 and CDR2: ENHRY, SYGVKD. The length of the CDR3 is 17 residues. V shed 2 bases, J shed 5 bases, and the junction held 9 bases outside the gene matches. This CDR3 reads CAISEPLLAGFDNEQFF. In nucleotides, the CDR3 is TGTGCCATCAGTGAGCCATTACTAGCGGGATTTGACAATGAGCAGTTCTTC.

J is TRBJ1-5 and V is TRBV24-1; D gene uncertain. Trimming left V 12 bases short and J 1 base short, with 18 bases between. Germline CDR1 KGHDR, CDR2 SFDVKD. The length of the CDR3 is 15 residues. The CDR3 DNA follows: TGTGCCCCTAGAGTACGAAACGGCAGCAATCAGCCCCAGCATTTT. Amino acid sequence: CAPRVRNGSNQPQHF.

Concerning this clone itself: Different DNA sequences within this sample yield the same CDR3. This chain connects TRBV24-1 to TRBJ2-2; 12 positions agree with TRBD1. CDR3 length equals 14 residues. The ends lost 7 bases at V and 4 bases at J; junction bases unmatched: 0. Per the germline V gene, CDR1 is KGHDR and CDR2 is SFDVKD. CDR3 sequence (DNA): TGTGCCACCAGGGGACAGGGGGCCACCGGGGAGCTGTTTTTT. It yields the protein CATRGQGATGELFF.